This paragraph covers one TCR beta chain sequence. This entry belongs to a study of type 1 and type 2 diabetes patients. Trimming took off 10 bases at V and 1 base at J, with 13 bases between the two ends. Germline CDR1 ENHRY, CDR2 SYGVKD. This CDR3 is 14 amino acids long. The PCR template was genomic DNA. Multiplex PCR with 30 forward and 13 reverse primers amplified the TCR beta CDR3. Via MiXCR, TCRdb re-called the multiplex PCR reads, giving one row per CDR3 protein. The data hold 250,000 or so distinct CDR3 sequences, with 45% to 60% observed a single time. The sequence was collected from a man between 18 and 35 years old with type 2 diabetes. The gene calls are TRBV10-3 and TRBJ2-2; D is perhaps TRBD1 (5 bases). Sequencing was performed on peripheral blood mononuclear cells (PBMCs). The CDR3 region is CASKAGQNTGELFF. In nucleotides, the CDR3 is TGTGCCAGCAAGGCAGGACAGAACACCGGGGAGCTGTTTTTT.